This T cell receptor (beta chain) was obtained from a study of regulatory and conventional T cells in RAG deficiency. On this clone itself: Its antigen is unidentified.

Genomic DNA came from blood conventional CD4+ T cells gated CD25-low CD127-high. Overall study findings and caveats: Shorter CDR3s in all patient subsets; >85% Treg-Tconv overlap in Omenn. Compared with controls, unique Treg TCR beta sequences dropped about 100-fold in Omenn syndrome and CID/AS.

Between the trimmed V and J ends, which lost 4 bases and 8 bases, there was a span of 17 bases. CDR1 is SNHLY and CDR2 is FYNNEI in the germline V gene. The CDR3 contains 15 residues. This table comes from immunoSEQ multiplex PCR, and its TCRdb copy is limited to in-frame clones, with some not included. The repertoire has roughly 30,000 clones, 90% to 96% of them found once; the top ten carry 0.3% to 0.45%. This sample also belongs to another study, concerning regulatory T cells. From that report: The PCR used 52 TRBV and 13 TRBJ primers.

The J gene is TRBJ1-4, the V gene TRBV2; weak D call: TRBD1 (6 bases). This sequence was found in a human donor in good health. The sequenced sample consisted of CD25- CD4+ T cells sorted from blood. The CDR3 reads CASSVEKQGGEKLFF. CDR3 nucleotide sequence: TGTGCCAGCAGTGTAGAGAAACAGGGTGGGGAAAAACTGTTTTTT.